This note documents a single T cell receptor beta chain sequence. The CDR3 loop spans 12 amino acids. CDR1 and CDR2 from the germline V gene are MDHEN and SYDVKM. The V end lost 3 bases, the J end lost 7 bases, and 7 bases lay between the germline ends. TCRdb keeps only in-frame clones here, not all; method: immunoSEQ multiplex PCR. The data show 200,000 to 250,000 clones, roughly 84% seen once. The entry originates in a study of blood T cell repertoires in COVID-19. Study context: From T cells, B-cell-depleted T cells, or PBMCs came the material, which was cDNA or gDNA.

The chain couples TRBV28 to TRBJ1-5, with D unclear. Sample: PBMCs or T cells enriched from blood (not recorded which). The receptor was derived from a woman aged 40 to 50 who had recovered from COVID-19. As DNA, the CDR3 is TGTGCCAGCAGTTTGTTGAGGCAGCCCCAGCATTTT. It yields the protein CASSLLRQPQHF.